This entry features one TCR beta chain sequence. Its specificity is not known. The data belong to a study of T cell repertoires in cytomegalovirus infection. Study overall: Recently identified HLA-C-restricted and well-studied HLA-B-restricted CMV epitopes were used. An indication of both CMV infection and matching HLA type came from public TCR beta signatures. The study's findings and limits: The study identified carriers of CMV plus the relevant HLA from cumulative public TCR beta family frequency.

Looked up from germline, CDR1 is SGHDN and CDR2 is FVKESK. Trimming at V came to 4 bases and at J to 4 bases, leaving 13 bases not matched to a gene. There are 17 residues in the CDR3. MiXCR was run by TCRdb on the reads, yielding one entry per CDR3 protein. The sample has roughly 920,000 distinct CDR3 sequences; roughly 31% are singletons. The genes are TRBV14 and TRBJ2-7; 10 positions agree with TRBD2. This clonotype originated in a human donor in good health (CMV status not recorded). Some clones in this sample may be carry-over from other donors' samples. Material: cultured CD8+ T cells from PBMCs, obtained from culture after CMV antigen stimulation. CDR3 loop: CASSPKGGSAGGYEQYV. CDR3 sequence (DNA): TGTGCCAGCAGCCCAAAGGGGGGCTCAGCGGGGGGGTACGAGCAGTACGTC.